This section outlines one TCR beta chain sequence together with its context. The antigen is not known. The CDR3 runs to 12 residues. In germline, CDR1 is SNHLY, CDR2 FYNNEI. J lost 12 bases, V lost 0 bases, and 3 bases had no gene match. This PCR relied on a set of 60 Vbeta primers and 13 Jbeta primers. The method was immunoSEQ multiplex PCR; TCRdb's version includes in-frame clones alone and lacks a portion of them. Seen in this sample are 40,000 to 60,000 clones; the ten most common clones hold 5.5% to 7%. This record comes from a study of cytomegalovirus exposure and HLA in healthy donors. Study-wide results and limits: Later, an analysis found that common viral pathogens appeared to be linked with several of the most significant clusters. Under in vitro conditions, a few CMV-associated chains were confirmed as specific for CMV antigens.

Sequencing was carried out using PBMCs. V gene TRBV2 combines with J gene TRBJ2-7; TRBD1 matches at 9 bases. This sequence originates from a male donor in good health and CMV-seropositive. The CDR3 loop reads CASSEAGTGPYF. CDR3 nucleotide sequence: TGTGCCAGCAGTGAAGCCGGGACAGGGCCGTACTTC.